This is a list of T cell receptor beta chains from one sample in a study of blood T cell repertoires in COVID-19. Clones were sequenced by immunoSEQ multiplex PCR, and TCRdb holds only the in-frame ones, with some missing. The sample holds about 150,000 clones; 83% are singletons and the top ten take approximately 18%. Sequenced input: peripheral blood. The receptors come from a woman in her 70s who had recovered from COVID-19. Each CDR3 is given with its conserved first and last residue. A D gene is named only where the DNA matches it firmly. The size of a clone is reported for some rows only, either as once, few or many, or as a class for expanded clones.

V gene	D gene	J gene	clone size	CDR3 DNA	CDR3 protein
TRBV21-1	-	TRBJ2-2	-	TGTGCCAGCAGCAAACCCACTAGCGGGAGCGACACCGGGGAGCTGTTTTTT	CASSKPTSGSDTGELFF
TRBV7-7	TRBD1	TRBJ2-1	-	TGTGCTAGCAGCCCTACAGGGGGCACTTGGGATGAGCAGTTCTTC	CASSPTGGTWDEQFF
TRBV21-1	-	TRBJ1-1	-	TGTGCCAGCAGCAAACAGGGGGATACTGAAGCTTTCTTT	CASSKQGDTEAFF
TRBV27	TRBD2	TRBJ2-3	-	TGTGCCAGCAGTTCCACCCGTTTTAGCGGGAGGGCCGCAGATACGCAGTATTTT	CASSSTRFSGRAADTQYF
TRBV5-1	TRBD1	TRBJ2-2	-	TGCGCCAGCAGCCGACCGGGACAGTCAACCGGGGAGCTGTTTTTT	CASSRPGQSTGELFF
TRBV2	-	TRBJ1-2	-	TGTGCCAGCAGTGTTGGGGGGTCTGTATATGGCTACACCTTC	CASSVGGSVYGYTF
TRBV30	TRBD2	TRBJ2-7	-	TGTGCCTGGAGCCAACCTCTAGCGGGCGGTTACTACGAGCAGTACTTC	CAWSQPLAGGYYEQYF
TRBV6-9	-	TRBJ2-1	-	TGTGCCAGCAGAAAACCTCCCAGCGGCAATGAGCAGTTCTTC	CASRKPPSGNEQFF
TRBV11-1	TRBD1	TRBJ2-2	-	TGTGCCAGCAGCCGGGACAGTTACGGGGGGGAGCTGTTTTTT	CASSRDSYGGELFF
TRBV28	TRBD1	TRBJ1-6	-	TGTGCCAGCAGTTCGGAAGGGACAGGAAGGGGACCCCTCCACTTT	CASSSEGTGRGPLHF
TRBV19	TRBD1	TRBJ1-6	-	TGTGCCAGTACCAGGACAGGCCCCTATGAGGCCCTCCACTTT	CASTRTGPYEALHF
TRBV18	-	TRBJ2-1	-	TGTGCCAGCTCACCGACGGGGAGCTCCTACAATGAGCAGTTCTTC	CASSPTGSSYNEQFF
TRBV10-1	-	TRBJ2-3	-	TGCGCCAGCAGTGGTCCACAGGAGGATACGCAGTATTTT	CASSGPQEDTQYF
TRBV27	-	TRBJ1-2	-	TGTGCCAGCAGTTTCTCCCCATTGAGGAACTATGGCTACACCTTC	CASSFSPLRNYGYTF
TRBV3-1/TRBV3-2	-	TRBJ2-3	few	TGTGCCAGCAGCCAACGGGGAGTGGATACGCAGTATTTT	CASSQRGVDTQYF
TRBV19	TRBD1	TRBJ1-2	-	TGTGCCACCTCGGACAGGGTCCGTGGCTACACCTTC	CATSDRVRGYTF
TRBV6-4	TRBD1	TRBJ1-5	-	TGTGCCAGCACGACAGGGGGTCAGCCCCAGCATTTT	CASTTGGQPQHF
TRBV6-2/TRBV6-3	TRBD1	TRBJ1-5	-	TGTGCCAGCAGCCGGGACAGGGGATGGCCCCAGCATTTT	CASSRDRGWPQHF
TRBV5-1	TRBD1	TRBJ2-1	-	TGCGCCAGCAGCTTGACCGGACAGGGAACCTACAATGAGCAGTTCTTC	CASSLTGQGTYNEQFF
TRBV2	-	TRBJ1-1	-	TGTGCCAGCAGTGAGCACGCGTCGAACACTGAAGCTTTCTTT	CASSEHASNTEAFF
TRBV6-5	-	TRBJ1-1	-	TGTGCCAGCAAGGCACGACAGGAGGAGGCTTTCTTT	CASKARQEEAFF
TRBV4-1	TRBD2	TRBJ2-7	-	TGCGCCAGCAGCCAAGCTAGCGGGGTCCGGACCTACGAGCAGTACTTC	CASSQASGVRTYEQYF
TRBV6-1	-	TRBJ1-5	-	TGTGCCAGCAGTGAAACCCAGGCCTATAGCAATCAGCCCCAGCATTTT	CASSETQAYSNQPQHF
TRBV28	TRBD1	TRBJ2-1	-	TGTGCCAGCAGTTTCCTAGGACAGGGGAGGGGGGTAAGCTCCTACAATGAGCAGTTCTTC	CASSFLGQGRGVSSYNEQFF
TRBV10-3	TRBD1	TRBJ1-1	-	TGTGCCATCAGTGAGTCCGGGACAGGGGAAGCTTTCTTT	CAISESGTGEAFF
TRBV6-5	-	TRBJ1-1	-	TGTGCCAGCAGTTACGGGCGGAACACTGAAGCTTTCTTT	CASSYGRNTEAFF
TRBV10-1	-	TRBJ1-1	-	TGCGCCAGCAGGGCCAAAAACACTGAAGCTTTCTTT	CASRAKNTEAFF
TRBV5-4	-	TRBJ2-3	-	TGTGCCAGCAGCTTACCCGGAGAAGTGGGCACAGATACGCAGTATTTT	CASSLPGEVGTDTQYF
TRBV5-4	-	TRBJ2-7	-	TGTGCCAGCAGCCTGGGGGCATACGAGCAGTACTTC	CASSLGAYEQYF
TRBV7-3	-	TRBJ1-2	-	TGTGCCAGCAGCCCATCTGGGAGGCTTGGCTACACCTTC	CASSPSGRLGYTF
TRBV5-6	TRBD1	TRBJ1-6	few	TGTGCCAGCAGCTTGCCAGGGGGCTCGGGTAATTCACCCCTCCACTTT	CASSLPGGSGNSPLHF
TRBV19	-	TRBJ2-3	-	TGTGCCAGTAGTATCCCGAGGAGCCCCGCAGATACGCAGTATTTT	CASSIPRSPADTQYF
TRBV11-3	-	TRBJ2-2	-	TGTGCCAGCAGCACCCCAGGGGCCGGGGAGCTGTTTTTT	CASSTPGAGELFF
TRBV6-5	-	TRBJ2-2	-	TGTGCCAGCAGTCGCCCGAGGGGGATGGTGTTTTTT	CASSRPRGMVFF
TRBV28	-	TRBJ2-7	few	TGTGCCAGCGAAGTCCAGGGCCTTGGGCAGTACTTC	CASEVQGLGQYF
TRBV14	-	TRBJ1-3	-	TGTGCCAGCAGCCGAACAGCAGGGGCCGGAAACACCATATATTTT	CASSRTAGAGNTIYF
TRBV5-1	TRBD2	TRBJ2-6	-	TGCGCCAGCAGCTTGGCCGGGGGGGGCTCCGGGGCCAACGTCCTGACTTTC	CASSLAGGGSGANVLTF
TRBV4-1	TRBD2	TRBJ2-3	few	TGCGCCAGCAGATTAGCGGGGGGGCCTGGCACAGATACGCAGTATTTT	CASRLAGGPGTDTQYF
TRBV4-1	-	TRBJ1-2	-	TGCGCCAGCAGCCCACTCGACAGGTTAGGAGGCTACACCTTC	CASSPLDRLGGYTF
TRBV11-1	-	TRBJ2-3	-	TGTGCCAGCAGCCGGACTCCCCACACAGATACGCAGTATTTT	CASSRTPHTDTQYF
TRBV5-1	TRBD1	TRBJ1-6	-	TGCGCCAGCAGCTTGGTGGGGACAGGGCTCCTCCACTTT	CASSLVGTGLLHF
TRBV7-3	TRBD1	TRBJ2-3	-	TGTGCCAGCAGCTTAACGAGGGGACAGGGGGGCACAGATACGCAGTATTTT	CASSLTRGQGGTDTQYF
TRBV3-1/TRBV3-2	-	TRBJ1-4	-	TGTGCCAGCAGCCAAGGTTTCGGGAATGAAAAACTGTTTTTT	CASSQGFGNEKLFF
TRBV29-1	TRBD2	TRBJ2-2	-	TGCAGCGTTGAGGGGTTCGGGACTAGCCCCCCCGGGGAGCTGTTTTTT	CSVEGFGTSPPGELFF
TRBV10-1	-	TRBJ2-3	-	TGCGCCAGCAGAAAACAGACAGGGAGGTCAGATACGCAGTATTTT	CASRKQTGRSDTQYF
TRBV28	TRBD1	TRBJ2-5	-	TGTGCCAGCAGTTCCCCGGGACAGGGGGTAGAGACCCAGTACTTC	CASSSPGQGVETQYF
TRBV7-3	TRBD2	TRBJ2-2	-	TGTGCCAGCAGCCCCCATAGCGGGGGAGCGAGCGGGGAGCTGTTTTTT	CASSPHSGGASGELFF
TRBV2	-	TRBJ1-1	-	TGTGCCAGCAGTGAGGCCGGGGGGACTGAAGCTTTCTTT	CASSEAGGTEAFF
TRBV28	-	TRBJ1-1	-	TGTGCCAGCACTCCTGGGGGGACGGCGAACACTGAAGCTTTCTTT	CASTPGGTANTEAFF
TRBV15	-	TRBJ1-6	-	TGTGCCACCAGCAGAGATCCGGCAGGGTTTAATTCACCCCTCCACTTT	CATSRDPAGFNSPLHF